This T cell receptor (beta chain) was recovered during a study of blood T cell repertoires in COVID-19. Study in general: Sites across the United States, Italy and Spain contributed samples from acute and convalescent COVID-19. T cells, B-cell-depleted T cells, or PBMCs supplied cDNA or gDNA.

CDR1 and CDR2 from the germline V gene are LNHDA and SQIVND (reference sequence). The CDR3 sequence is 13 residues long. Deletions cut 5 bases from V and 11 bases from J, with 16 bases between. In the authors' methods: Estimates of nucleated cell counts were drawn from the amplification of reference gene primers. The table came from immunoSEQ multiplex PCR; TCRdb's copy has only in-frame clones and leaves some out. That table is the source of V, J and clone size, and D and trimming were worked out from the DNA. This sample carries about 160,000 clones, roughly four fifths of them seen once, and the ten largest clones take about a tenth.

Input material: peripheral blood. This sequence was found in a human donor in a cohort sampled during active COVID-19. V gene TRBV19 combines with J gene TRBJ1-5, with D possibly matching TRBD1 (5 bases). The CDR3 region is CASSGAAGAAQHF. In DNA form, the CDR3 reads TGTGCCAGTAGTGGAGCAGCTGGGGCGGCCCAGCATTTT.